This T cell receptor beta chain was sequenced during a study of cytomegalovirus exposure and HLA in healthy donors. Study-wide findings and caveats: Later work associated 16,951 TCR beta sequences with HLA alleles at 0.05 false discovery rate. Apparent HLA restriction characterized most CMV-associated TCR beta chains in a later analysis. Sequencing probably produced one cluster of sequence variants that were highly shared.

The ends lost 4 bases at V and 9 bases at J; junction bases unmatched: 18. Germline V gene sequence: CDR1 SGHDT, CDR2 YYEEEE. CDR3 length: 18 amino acids. A multiplex PCR was run with 60 Vbeta primers and 13 Jbeta primers. Sequencing used immunoSEQ multiplex PCR; TCRdb keeps in-frame clones, though not all of them. This sample yields 150,000 to 200,000 clones, of which roughly 77% are seen a single time; about 3.5% belongs to the top ten. For this clone: The antigen is undetermined.

This TCR was sampled from a man aged 40-55 years in good health and CMV-seropositive. This chain links TRBV5-6 with TRBJ2-3; 12 nucleotides agree with TRBD2. The source material was PBMCs. CDR3 residues: CASSLGPPSSGRAGTQYF. Written as DNA, the CDR3 is TGTGCCAGCAGCCTTGGACCCCCCTCTAGCGGGAGGGCAGGGACGCAGTATTTT.